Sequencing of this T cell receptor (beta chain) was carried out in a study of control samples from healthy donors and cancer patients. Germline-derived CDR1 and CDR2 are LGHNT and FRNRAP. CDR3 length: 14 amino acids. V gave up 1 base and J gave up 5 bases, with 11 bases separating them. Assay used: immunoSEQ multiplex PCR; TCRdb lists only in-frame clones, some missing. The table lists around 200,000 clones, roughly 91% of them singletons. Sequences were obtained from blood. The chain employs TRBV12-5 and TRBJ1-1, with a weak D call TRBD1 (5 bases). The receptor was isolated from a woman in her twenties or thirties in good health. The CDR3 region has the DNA TGTGCTAGTGGTTTGGGGGGGGTAAGGACTGAAGCTTTCTTT. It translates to CASGLGGVRTEAFF.